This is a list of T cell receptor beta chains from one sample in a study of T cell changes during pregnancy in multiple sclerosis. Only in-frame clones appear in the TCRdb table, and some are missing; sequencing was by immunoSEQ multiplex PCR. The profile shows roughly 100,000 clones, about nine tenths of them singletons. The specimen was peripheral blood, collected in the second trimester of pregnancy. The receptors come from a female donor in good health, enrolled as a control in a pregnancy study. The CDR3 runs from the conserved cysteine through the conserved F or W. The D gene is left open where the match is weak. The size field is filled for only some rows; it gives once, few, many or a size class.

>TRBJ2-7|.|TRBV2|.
CASILAYEQYF
TGTGCCAGCATCCTAGCCTACGAGCAGTACTTC
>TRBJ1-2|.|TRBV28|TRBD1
CASSPRTGIGLYGYTF
TGTGCCAGCAGTCCCCGGACAGGGATCGGGCTATATGGCTACACCTTC
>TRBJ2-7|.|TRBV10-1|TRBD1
CASRGQNSYEQYF
TGCGCCAGCAGGGGACAGAACTCCTACGAGCAGTACTTC
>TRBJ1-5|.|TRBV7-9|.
CASSLQGSNQPQHF
TGTGCCAGCAGCTTACAGGGAAGCAATCAGCCCCAGCATTTT
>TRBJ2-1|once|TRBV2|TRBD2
CANNPGTSYEQFF
TGTGCCAACAACCCCGGGACTAGCTATGAGCAGTTCTTC
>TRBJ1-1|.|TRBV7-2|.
CASSLAKATEAFF
TGTGCCAGCAGCTTAGCCAAAGCCACTGAAGCTTTCTTT
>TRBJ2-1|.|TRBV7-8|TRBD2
CASSLGLAGGSSYNEQFF
TGTGCCAGCAGCTTGGGACTAGCGGGAGGTAGCTCCTACAATGAGCAGTTCTTC
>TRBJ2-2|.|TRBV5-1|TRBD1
CASSSGQANTGELFF
TGCGCCAGCAGCTCCGGACAGGCGAACACCGGGGAGCTGTTTTTT
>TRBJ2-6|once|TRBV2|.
CASTWGPRHSGANVLTF
TGTGCCTCGACGTGGGGGCCACGACACTCTGGGGCCAACGTCCTGACTTTC
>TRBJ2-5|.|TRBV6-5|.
CASSYAGKETQYF
TGTGCCAGCAGTTACGCAGGGAAGGAGACCCAGTACTTC
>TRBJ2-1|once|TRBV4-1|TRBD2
CASSPPASGASREQFF
TGCGCCAGCAGCCCTCCGGCTAGCGGAGCGAGCCGTGAGCAGTTCTTC
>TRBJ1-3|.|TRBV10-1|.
CASIEGAGPVRNTIYF
TGCGCCAGCATCGAGGGCGCCGGACCAGTCCGAAACACCATATATTTT
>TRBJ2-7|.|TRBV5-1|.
CASSFRGYSYEQYF
TGCGCCAGCAGCTTCCGGGGTTACTCCTACGAGCAGTACTTC
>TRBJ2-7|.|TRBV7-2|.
CASRLTGGFSYEQYF
TGTGCCAGCAGGCTAACAGGCGGATTCTCCTACGAGCAGTACTTC
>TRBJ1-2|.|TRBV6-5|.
CASGGAPGYGYTF
TGTGCCAGCGGCGGGGCGCCCGGCTATGGCTACACCTTC
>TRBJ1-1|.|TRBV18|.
CASSDSRQGRLLMTEAFF
TGTGCCAGCTCAGATTCACGCCAGGGAAGGCTTTTGATGACTGAAGCTTTCTTT
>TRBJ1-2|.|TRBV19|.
CASTLGRGNYGYTF
TGTGCCAGTACTCTGGGACGGGGGAACTATGGCTACACCTTC
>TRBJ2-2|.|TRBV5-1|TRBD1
CASSFSGQVPRRNTGELFF
TGCGCCAGCAGCTTTTCCGGACAGGTCCCTCGGCGAAACACCGGGGAGCTGTTTTTT
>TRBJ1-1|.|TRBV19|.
CASSIRGGGEAFF
TGTGCCAGTAGTATAAGGGGGGGCGGTGAAGCTTTCTTT
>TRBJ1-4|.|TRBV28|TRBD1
CASREGGTNEKLFF
TGTGCCAGCAGAGAAGGGGGCACTAATGAAAAACTGTTTTTT
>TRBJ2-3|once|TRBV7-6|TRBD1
CASSFWTGVGTDTQYF
TGTGCCAGCAGCTTTTGGACAGGGGTTGGCACAGATACGCAGTATTTT
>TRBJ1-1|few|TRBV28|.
CASSVISEAFF
TGTGCCAGCAGCGTAATATCTGAAGCTTTCTTT
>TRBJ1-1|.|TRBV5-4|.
CASSLWEDEAFF
TGTGCCAGCAGCTTATGGGAGGATGAAGCTTTCTTT
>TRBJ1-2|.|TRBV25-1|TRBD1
CASSGSGYRGGYTF
TGTGCCAGCAGTGGGTCCGGTTACAGGGGTGGCTACACCTTC
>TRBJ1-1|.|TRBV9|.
CASSVIEVNTEAFF
TGTGCCAGCAGCGTAATAGAGGTGAACACTGAAGCTTTCTTT
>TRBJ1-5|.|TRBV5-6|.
CASSFGENQPQHF
TGTGCCAGCAGCTTCGGAGAAAATCAGCCCCAGCATTTT
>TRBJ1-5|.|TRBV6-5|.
CASSPINQPQHF
TGTGCCAGCAGCCCAATCAATCAGCCCCAGCATTTT
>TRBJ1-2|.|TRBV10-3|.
CAISESTGGAYGYTF
TGTGCCATCAGTGAGTCCACTGGGGGCGCCTATGGCTACACCTTC
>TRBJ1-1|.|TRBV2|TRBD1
CASQDLRTGVRTEAFF
TGTGCCAGCCAAGACCTTAGGACAGGGGTTCGTACTGAAGCTTTCTTT
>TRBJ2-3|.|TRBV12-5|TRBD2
CASGHGLAGIADTQYF
TGTGCTAGTGGACACGGACTAGCGGGAATCGCAGATACGCAGTATTTT
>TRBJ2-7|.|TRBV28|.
CASSPGDSTSSYEQYF
TGTGCCAGCAGTCCGGGGGACAGCACCAGCTCCTACGAGCAGTACTTC
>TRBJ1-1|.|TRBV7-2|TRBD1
CASSSTGTGGSFF
TGTGCCAGCAGCTCCACCGGGACAGGGGGCTCTTTCTTT
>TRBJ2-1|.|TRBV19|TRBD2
CASSKTSGRNYYGEQFF
TGTGCCAGTAGTAAGACTAGCGGGAGGAATTATTACGGTGAGCAGTTCTTC
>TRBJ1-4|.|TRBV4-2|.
CASSPLLREEKLFF
TGTGCCAGCAGCCCCTTGCTGAGGGAAGAAAAACTGTTTTTT
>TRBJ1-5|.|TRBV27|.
CASSLAGLSNQPQHF
TGTGCCAGCAGTTTAGCCGGGTTGAGCAATCAGCCCCAGCATTTT
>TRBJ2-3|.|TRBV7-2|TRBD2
CASSFPTSGSTDTQYF
TGTGCCAGCAGCTTCCCGACTAGCGGGAGCACAGATACGCAGTATTTT
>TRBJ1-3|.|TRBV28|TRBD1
CASSSGTASGNTIYF
TGTGCCAGCAGTTCCGGGACAGCCTCTGGAAACACCATATATTTT
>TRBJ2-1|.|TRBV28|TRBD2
CASSVLAGGPLYNEQFF
TGTGCCAGCAGTGTGTTAGCGGGAGGGCCTCTTTACAATGAGCAGTTCTTC
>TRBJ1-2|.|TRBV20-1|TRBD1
CSARQGSGYTF
TGCAGTGCACGACAGGGCTCAGGCTACACCTTC
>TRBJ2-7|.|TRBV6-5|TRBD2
CASSSRGGQGSYEQYF
TGTGCCAGCAGTTCCCGGGGGGGGCAGGGTTCCTACGAGCAGTACTTC
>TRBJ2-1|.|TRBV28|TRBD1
CASTLEQGDEQFF
TGTGCCAGCACCCTGGAACAGGGGGATGAGCAGTTCTTC
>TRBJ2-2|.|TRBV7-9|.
CASRPGHLNTGELFF
TGTGCCAGCAGGCCTGGACACTTGAACACCGGGGAGCTGTTTTTT
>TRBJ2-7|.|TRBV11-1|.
CASSLGLARIAYEQYF
TGTGCCAGCAGCTTAGGCCTTGCCAGGATCGCCTACGAGCAGTACTTC
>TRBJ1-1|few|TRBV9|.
CASSVGGGTTEAFF
TGTGCCAGCAGCGTAGGGGGAGGGACCACTGAAGCTTTCTTT
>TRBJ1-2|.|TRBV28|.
CASSSGVDYGYTF
TGTGCCAGCAGTTCAGGCGTAGACTATGGCTACACCTTC
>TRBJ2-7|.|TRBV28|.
CASSLRYEQYF
TGTGCCAGCAGTCTCAGGTACGAGCAGTACTTC
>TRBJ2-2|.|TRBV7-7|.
CASSQNRGNTGELFF
TGTGCCAGCAGCCAGAATAGGGGGAACACCGGGGAGCTGTTTTTT
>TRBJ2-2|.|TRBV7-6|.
CASSSRGASGDTGELFF
TGTGCCAGCAGCTCAAGGGGGGCTAGCGGCGACACCGGGGAGCTGTTTTTT
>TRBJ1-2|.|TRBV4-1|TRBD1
CASSQPRDRVPGGYTF
TGCGCCAGCAGCCAACCCCGAGACAGGGTCCCCGGTGGCTACACCTTC
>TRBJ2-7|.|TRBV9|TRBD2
CASSVAAGGFSYEQYF
TGTGCCAGCAGCGTAGCGGCGGGAGGGTTCTCCTACGAGCAGTACTTC
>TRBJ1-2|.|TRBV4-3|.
CASSQANGRVNYGYTF
TGCGCCAGCAGCCAAGCCAACGGCAGGGTTAACTATGGCTACACCTTC
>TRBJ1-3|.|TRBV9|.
CASSVALGNTIYF
TGTGCCAGCAGCGTAGCTCTGGGAAACACCATATATTTT
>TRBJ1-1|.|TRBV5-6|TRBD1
CASSLIRQGAEAFF
TGTGCCAGCAGTCTGATTAGACAGGGGGCTGAAGCTTTCTTT
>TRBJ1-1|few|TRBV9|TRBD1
CASSGGQGYTEAFF
TGTGCCAGCAGCGGGGGACAGGGGTACACTGAAGCTTTCTTT
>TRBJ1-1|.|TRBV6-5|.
CASTTPGGRAEAFF
TGTGCCAGCACCACTCCTGGAGGGAGGGCTGAAGCTTTCTTT
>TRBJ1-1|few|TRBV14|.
CASSQEAVVNTEAFF
TGTGCCAGCAGCCAAGAGGCGGTGGTCAACACTGAAGCTTTCTTT
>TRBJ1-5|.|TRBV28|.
CASSLGAEIQPQHF
TGTGCCAGCAGCCTGGGCGCCGAAATTCAGCCCCAGCATTTT
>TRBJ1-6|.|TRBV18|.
CASSPPPDNSPLHF
TGTGCCAGCTCACCACCTCCAGATAATTCACCCCTCCACTTT
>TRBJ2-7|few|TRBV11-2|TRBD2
CASSLAGTSVYEQYF
TGTGCCAGCAGCTTGGCCGGGACTAGCGTCTACGAGCAGTACTTC
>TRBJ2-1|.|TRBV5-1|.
CASTGLANTGEQFF
TGCGCCAGTACGGGACTGGCGAATACAGGAGAGCAGTTCTTC